This section outlines one T cell receptor (beta chain) sequence together with its context. These data are taken from a study of monozygotic twins with inflammatory bowel disease. TCRalpha and TCRbeta cDNA underwent two nested PCRs of around 15 and 10 cycles. TCRdb reworked the 5' RACE reads into one entry per CDR3 protein, no DNA. This sample lists 200,000 to 250,000 distinct CDR3 sequences; its ten largest clones have 7.7%. This CDR3 region has 15 residues. Germline V gene data show CDR1 as GTSNPN and CDR2 as SVGIG (reference sequence). This sequence was found in a human donor with ulcerative colitis or Crohn's disease, or a healthy co-twin of an affected twin (not recorded which). The chain links TRBV30 to TRBJ2-7; TCRdb designates TRBD1, a call that cannot be tested without DNA. Sample: blood. The CDR3 loop reads CAWSGPTAPEGEQYF.